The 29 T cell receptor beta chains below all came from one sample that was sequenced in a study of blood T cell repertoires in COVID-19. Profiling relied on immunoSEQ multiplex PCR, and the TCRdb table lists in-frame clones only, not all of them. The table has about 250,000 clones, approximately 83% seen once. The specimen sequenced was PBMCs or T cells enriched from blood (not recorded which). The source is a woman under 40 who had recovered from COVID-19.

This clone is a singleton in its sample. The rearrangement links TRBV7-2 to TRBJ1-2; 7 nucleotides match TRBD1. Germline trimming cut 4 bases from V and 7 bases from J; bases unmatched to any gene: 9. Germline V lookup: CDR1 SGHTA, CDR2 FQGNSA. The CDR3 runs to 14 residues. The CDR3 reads CASSWRQGPSGYTF. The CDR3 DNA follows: TGTGCCAGCAGCTGGAGACAGGGACCTAGTGGCTACACCTTC.

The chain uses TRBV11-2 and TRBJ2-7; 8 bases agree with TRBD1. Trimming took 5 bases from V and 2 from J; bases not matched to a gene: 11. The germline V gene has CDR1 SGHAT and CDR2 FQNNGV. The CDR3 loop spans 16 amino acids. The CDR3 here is CASSLSEDRDPYEQYF. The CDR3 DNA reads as TGTGCCAGCAGCCTCAGCGAGGACAGGGATCCCTACGAGCAGTACTTC.

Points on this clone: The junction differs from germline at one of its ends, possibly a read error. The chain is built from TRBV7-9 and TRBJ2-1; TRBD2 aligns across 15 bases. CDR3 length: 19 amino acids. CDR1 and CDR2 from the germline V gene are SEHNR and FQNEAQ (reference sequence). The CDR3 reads CASSPSARTSGRAYDEQFF. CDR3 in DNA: TGTGCCAGCAGCCCTAGCGCTAGGACTAGCGGGAGGGCCTACGATGAGCAGTTCTTC.

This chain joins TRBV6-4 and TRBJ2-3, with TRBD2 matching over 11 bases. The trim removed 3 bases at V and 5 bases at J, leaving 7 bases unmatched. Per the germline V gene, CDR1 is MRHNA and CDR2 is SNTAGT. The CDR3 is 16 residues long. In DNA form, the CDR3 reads TGTGCCAGCAGTGAAAGGGGGCTAGCGGGAGGAGATACGCAGTATTTT. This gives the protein CASSERGLAGGDTQYF.

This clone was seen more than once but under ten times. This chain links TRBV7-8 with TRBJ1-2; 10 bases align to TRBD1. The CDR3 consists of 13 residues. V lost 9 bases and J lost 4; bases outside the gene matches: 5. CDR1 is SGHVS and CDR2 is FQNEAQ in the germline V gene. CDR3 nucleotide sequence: TGTGCCAGTGACAGGGGGCTTGGCTATGGCTACACCTTC. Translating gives CASDRGLGYGYTF. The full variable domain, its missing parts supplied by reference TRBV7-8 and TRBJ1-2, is GAGVSQSPRYKVAKRGQDVALRCDPISGHVSLFWYQQALGQGPEFLTYFQNEAQLDKSGLPSDRFFAERPEGSVSTLKIQRTQQEDSAVYLCASDRGLGYGYTFGSGTRLTVV.

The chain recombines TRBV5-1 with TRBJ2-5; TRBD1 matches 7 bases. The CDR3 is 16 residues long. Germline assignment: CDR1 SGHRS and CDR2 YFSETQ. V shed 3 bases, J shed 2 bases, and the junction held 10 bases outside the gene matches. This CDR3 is CASSYGWTGSQETQYF. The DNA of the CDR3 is TGCGCCAGCAGCTATGGGTGGACAGGTAGTCAAGAGACCCAGTACTTC.

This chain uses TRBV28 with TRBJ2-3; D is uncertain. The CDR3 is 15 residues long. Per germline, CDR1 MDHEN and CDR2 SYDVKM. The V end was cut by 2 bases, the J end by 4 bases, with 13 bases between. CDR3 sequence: CASSLGTQVPDTQYF. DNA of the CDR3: TGTGCCAGCAGTTTAGGAACCCAGGTCCCAGATACGCAGTATTTT.

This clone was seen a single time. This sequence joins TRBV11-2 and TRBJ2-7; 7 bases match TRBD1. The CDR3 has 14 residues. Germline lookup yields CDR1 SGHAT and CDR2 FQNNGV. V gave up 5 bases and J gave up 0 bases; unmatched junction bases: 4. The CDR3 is CASSVGQASYEQYF. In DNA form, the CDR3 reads TGTGCCAGCAGCGTAGGACAGGCCTCCTACGAGCAGTACTTC.

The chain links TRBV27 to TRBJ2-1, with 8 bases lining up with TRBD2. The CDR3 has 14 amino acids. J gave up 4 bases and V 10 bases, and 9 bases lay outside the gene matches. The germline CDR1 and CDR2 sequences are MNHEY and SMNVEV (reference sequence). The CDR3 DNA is TGTGCCACAGTTCTAGCGGGTCGATACAATGAGCAGTTCTTC. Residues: CATVLAGRYNEQFF.

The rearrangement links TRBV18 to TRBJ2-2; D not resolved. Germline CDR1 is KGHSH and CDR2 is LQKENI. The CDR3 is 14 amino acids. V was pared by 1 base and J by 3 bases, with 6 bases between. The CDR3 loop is CASSPLPDTGELFF. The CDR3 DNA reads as TGTGCCAGCTCACCACTTCCGGACACCGGGGAGCTGTTTTTT.

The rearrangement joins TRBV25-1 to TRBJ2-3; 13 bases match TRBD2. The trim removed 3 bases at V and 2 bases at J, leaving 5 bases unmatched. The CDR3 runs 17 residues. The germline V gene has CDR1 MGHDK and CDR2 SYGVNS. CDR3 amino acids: CASSEGGLAGYTDTQYF. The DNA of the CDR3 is TGTGCCAGCAGTGAGGGGGGACTAGCGGGGTACACAGATACGCAGTATTTT. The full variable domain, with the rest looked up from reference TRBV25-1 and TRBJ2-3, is EADIYQTPRYLVIGTGKKITLECSQTMGHDKMYWYQQDPGMELHLIHYSYGVNSTEKGDLSSESTVSRIRTEHFPLTLESARPSHTSQYLCASSEGGLAGYTDTQYFGPGTRLTVL.

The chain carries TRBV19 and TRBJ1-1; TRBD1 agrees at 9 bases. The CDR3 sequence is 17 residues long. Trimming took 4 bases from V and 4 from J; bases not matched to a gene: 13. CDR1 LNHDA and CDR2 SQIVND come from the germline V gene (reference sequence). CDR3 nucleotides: TGTGCCAGTAGTACCTACCTGACAGGGGGATGGGGCACTGAAGCTTTCTTT. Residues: CASSTYLTGGWGTEAFF.

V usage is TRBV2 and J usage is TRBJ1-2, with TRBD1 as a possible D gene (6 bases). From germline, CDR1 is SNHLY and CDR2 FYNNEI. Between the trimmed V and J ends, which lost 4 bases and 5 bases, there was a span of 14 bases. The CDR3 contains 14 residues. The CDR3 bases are TGTGCCAGCAGTGTTGGGGGCTTGGGGTATGGCTACACCTTC. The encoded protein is CASSVGGLGYGYTF.

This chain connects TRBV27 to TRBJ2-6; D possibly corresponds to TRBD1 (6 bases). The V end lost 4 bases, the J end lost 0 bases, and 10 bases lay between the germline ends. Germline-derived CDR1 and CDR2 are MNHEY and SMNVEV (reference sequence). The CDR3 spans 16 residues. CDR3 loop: CASSSRGHSGANVLTF. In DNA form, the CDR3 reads TGTGCCAGCAGTTCCCGGGGACACTCTGGGGCCAACGTCCTGACTTTC.

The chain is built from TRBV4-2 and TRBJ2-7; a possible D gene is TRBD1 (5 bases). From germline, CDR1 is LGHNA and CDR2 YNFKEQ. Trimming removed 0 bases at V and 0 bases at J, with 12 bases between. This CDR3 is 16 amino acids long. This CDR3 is CASSQEGPSNSYEQYF. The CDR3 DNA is TGTGCCAGCAGCCAAGAGGGGCCGTCAAACTCCTACGAGCAGTACTTC.

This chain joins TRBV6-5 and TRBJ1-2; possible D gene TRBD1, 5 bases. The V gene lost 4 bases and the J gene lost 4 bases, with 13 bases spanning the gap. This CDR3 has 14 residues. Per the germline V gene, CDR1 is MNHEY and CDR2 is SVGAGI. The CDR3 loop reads CASSSQDISYGYTF. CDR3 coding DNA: TGTGCCAGCAGTTCCCAGGACATTAGCTATGGCTACACCTTC.

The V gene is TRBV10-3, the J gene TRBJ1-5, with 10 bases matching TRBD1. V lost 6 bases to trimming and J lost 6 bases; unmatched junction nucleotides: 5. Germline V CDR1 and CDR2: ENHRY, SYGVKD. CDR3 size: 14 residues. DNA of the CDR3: TGTGCCATCAGCTCGACAGGGGGCGGTCAGCCCCAGCATTTT. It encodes CAISSTGGGQPQHF.

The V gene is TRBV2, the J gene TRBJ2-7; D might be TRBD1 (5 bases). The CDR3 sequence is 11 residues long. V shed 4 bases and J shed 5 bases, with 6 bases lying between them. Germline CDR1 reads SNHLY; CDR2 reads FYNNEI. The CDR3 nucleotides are TGTGCCAGCAGTGTCAGGGACGAGCAGTACTTC. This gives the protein CASSVRDEQYF.

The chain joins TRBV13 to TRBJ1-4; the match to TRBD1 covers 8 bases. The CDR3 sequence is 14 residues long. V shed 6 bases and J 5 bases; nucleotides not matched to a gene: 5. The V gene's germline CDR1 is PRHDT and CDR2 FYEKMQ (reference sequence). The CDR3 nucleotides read TGTGCCAGCAGGCAGGGGGCTTCCAATGAAAAACTGTTTTTT. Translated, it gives CASRQGASNEKLFF.

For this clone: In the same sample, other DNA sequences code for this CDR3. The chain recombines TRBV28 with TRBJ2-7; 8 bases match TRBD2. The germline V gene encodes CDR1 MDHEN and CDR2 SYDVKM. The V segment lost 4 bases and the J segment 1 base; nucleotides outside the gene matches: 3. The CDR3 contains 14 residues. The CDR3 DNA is TGTGCCAGCAGTTCACTAGCGGAGTCCTACGAGCAGTACTTC. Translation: CASSSLAESYEQYF.

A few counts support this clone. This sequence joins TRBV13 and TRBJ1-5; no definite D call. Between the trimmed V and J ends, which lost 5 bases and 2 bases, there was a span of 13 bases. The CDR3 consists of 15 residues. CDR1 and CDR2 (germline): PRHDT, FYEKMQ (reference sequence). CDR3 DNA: TGTGCCAGCAGCCTGGAAGGAGAGGGCAATCAGCCCCAGCATTTT. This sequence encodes CASSLEGEGNQPQHF.

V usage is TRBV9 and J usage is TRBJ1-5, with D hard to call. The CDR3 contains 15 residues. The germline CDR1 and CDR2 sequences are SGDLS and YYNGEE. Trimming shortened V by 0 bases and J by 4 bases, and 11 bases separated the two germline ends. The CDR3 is CASSVDPAGNQPQHF. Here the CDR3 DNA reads TGTGCCAGCAGCGTAGACCCGGCGGGTAATCAGCCCCAGCATTTT.

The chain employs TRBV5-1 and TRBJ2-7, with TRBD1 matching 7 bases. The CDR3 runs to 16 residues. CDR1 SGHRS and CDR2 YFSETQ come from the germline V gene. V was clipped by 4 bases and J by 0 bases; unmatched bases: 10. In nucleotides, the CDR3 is TGCGCCAGCAGCCAAAACAGGGGCCATAGCTCCTACGAGCAGTACTTC. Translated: CASSQNRGHSSYEQYF.

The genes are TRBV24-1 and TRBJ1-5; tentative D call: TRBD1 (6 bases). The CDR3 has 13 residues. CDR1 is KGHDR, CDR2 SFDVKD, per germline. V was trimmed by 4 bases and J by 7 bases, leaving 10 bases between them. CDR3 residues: CATSEIGGQPQHF. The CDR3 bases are TGTGCCACCAGTGAGATAGGGGGACAGCCCCAGCATTTT.

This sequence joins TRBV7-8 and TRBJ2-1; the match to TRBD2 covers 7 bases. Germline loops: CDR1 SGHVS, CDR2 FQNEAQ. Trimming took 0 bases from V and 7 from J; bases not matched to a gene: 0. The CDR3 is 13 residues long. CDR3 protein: CASSLAGGNEQFF. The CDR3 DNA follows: TGTGCCAGCAGCTTAGCGGGAGGGAATGAGCAGTTCTTC. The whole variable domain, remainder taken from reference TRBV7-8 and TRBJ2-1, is GAGVSQSPRYKVAKRGQDVALRCDPISGHVSLFWYQQALGQGPEFLTYFQNEAQLDKSGLPSDRFFAERPEGSVSTLKIQRTQQEDSAVYLCASSLAGGNEQFFGPGTRLTVL.

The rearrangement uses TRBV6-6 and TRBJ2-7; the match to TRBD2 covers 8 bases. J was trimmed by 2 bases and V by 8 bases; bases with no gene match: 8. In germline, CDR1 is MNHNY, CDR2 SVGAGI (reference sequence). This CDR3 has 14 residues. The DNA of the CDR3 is TGTGCCAGCGGCAGCGGGAGCGGGGCCTACGAGCAGTACTTC. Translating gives CASGSGSGAYEQYF.

The CDR3 region is CASSAGGESGEQFF. In nucleotides, the CDR3 is TGTGCCAGCAGCGCCGGGGGGGAGTCGGGTGAGCAGTTCTTC. This chain uses TRBV9 with TRBJ2-1, with 8 bases matching TRBD2. The V gene's germline CDR1 is SGDLS and CDR2 YYNGEE. The V and J ends lost 3 bases and 9 bases, in that order; junction bases with no gene match: 8. This CDR3 contains 14 residues.

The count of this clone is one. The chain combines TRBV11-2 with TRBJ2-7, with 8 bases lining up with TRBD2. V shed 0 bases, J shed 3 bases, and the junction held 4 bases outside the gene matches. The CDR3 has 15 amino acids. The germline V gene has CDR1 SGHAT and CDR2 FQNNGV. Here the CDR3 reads CASSLDRGGYYEQYF. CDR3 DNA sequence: TGTGCCAGCAGCTTAGATCGGGGGGGTTACTACGAGCAGTACTTC. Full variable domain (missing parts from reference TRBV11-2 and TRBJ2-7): EAGVAQSPRYKIIEKRQSVAFWCNPISGHATLYWYQQILGQGPKLLIQFQNNGVVDDSQLPKDRFSAERLKGVDSTLKIQPAKLEDSAVYLCASSLDRGGYYEQYFGPGTRLTVT.

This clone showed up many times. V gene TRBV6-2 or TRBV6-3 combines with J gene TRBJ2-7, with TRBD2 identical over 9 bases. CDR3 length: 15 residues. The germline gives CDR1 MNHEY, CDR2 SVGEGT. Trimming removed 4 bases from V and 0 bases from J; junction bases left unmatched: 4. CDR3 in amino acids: CASSFGAGGSYEQYF. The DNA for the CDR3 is TGTGCCAGCAGTTTTGGAGCGGGGGGCTCCTACGAGCAGTACTTC.